A single sample is the source of the 32 T cell receptor beta chains below, sequenced in a study of T cells in Graves' hyperthyroidism and ophthalmopathy (dated by TCRdb to about 2019). To prepare the library, multiplex PCR was applied. The sequencing machine was an Illumina HiSeq 2000. The TCR beta CDR3 regions were amplified from the RNA transcripts. A first-round RT-PCR of the TCR CDR3 used the HTBI primer set with the Qiagen OneStep RT-PCR kit. Starting from the raw public reads, TCRdb applied fastp trimming at Q25, assembled clones with MiXCR and retained in-frame beta chains. Rows merge per CDR3 protein into single entries with the most common DNA and genes. For this sample there are about 700,000 distinct CDR3 sequences; 11% to 15% appear just once. The top ten clonotypes cover roughly a tenth of the sample. Sequencing was performed on blood. The receptors were gathered from a woman between 18 and 29 years old with Graves' hyperthyroidism.

This clonotype occurred many times. The V call is TRBV29-1, the J call TRBJ2-5; the match to TRBD2 covers 7 bases. V shed 4 bases and J 7 bases; nucleotides not matched to a gene: 0. This CDR3 region has 10 residues. The germline CDR1 and CDR2 sequences are SQVTM and ANQGSEA. CDR3 in DNA: TGCAGCGTTGGGGAGGGGACCCAGTACTTC. Residues: CSVGEGTQYF.

This clonotype was found a few times. The chain carries TRBV6-2 or TRBV6-3 and TRBJ2-3; 9 nucleotides align to TRBD2. Trimming removed 8 bases from V and 2 bases from J; junction bases left unmatched: 8. The CDR3 totals 15 residues. The germline V gene encodes CDR1 MNHEY and CDR2 SVGEGT. The DNA of the CDR3 is TGTGCCAGCTTTAGGGGCGGGAGGGCCACAGATACGCAGTATTTT. It yields the protein CASFRGGRATDTQYF.

This clonotype has a handful of counts. The rearrangement uses TRBV6-1 and TRBJ2-1, with a weak D call TRBD2 (6 bases). The CDR3 totals 16 residues. Trimming removed 5 bases at V and 4 bases at J, with 18 bases between. From germline, CDR1 is MNHNS and CDR2 SASEGT. In DNA, the CDR3 is TGTGCCAGCAGTCGAAACCTAGCGCCCCAATACAATGAGCAGTTCTTC. As protein: CASSRNLAPQYNEQFF.

This clonotype was recorded a few times. V and J are TRBV7-2 and TRBJ2-1, with D hard to call. CDR1 and CDR2 (germline): SGHTA, FQGNSA. This CDR3 has 14 residues. The ends were cut back, 1 base at V and 8 bases at J, with 12 bases in the middle. The CDR3 coding sequence is TGTGCCAGCAGCTTAGGACGAGGTCTCCATGAGCAGTTCTTC. This translates into CASSLGRGLHEQFF.

This clonotype was detected many times. The rearrangement joins TRBV7-2 to TRBJ2-1, with 8 bases matching TRBD2. After removal of 3 bases from V and 4 bases from J, the junction contained 5 bases not matched to a gene. This CDR3 is built from 15 residues. Germline CDR1 is SGHTA and CDR2 is FQGNSA. DNA for the CDR3: TGTGCCAGCAGCTTTCACGGACTAGCTTACAATGAGCAGTTCTTC. This codes for CASSFHGLAYNEQFF.

This clonotype was observed many times. The rearrangement links TRBV12-3 or TRBV12-4 to TRBJ2-5, with unresolved D. The CDR3 is made up of 15 amino acids. V lost 5 bases to trimming and J lost 2 bases, with 15 bases between them. The CDR3 region is CASSVTPYGQETQYF. CDR3 coding DNA: TGTGCCAGCAGTGTAACACCCTACGGGCAAGAGACCCAGTACTTC.

J is TRBJ2-1 and V is TRBV6-1; D might be TRBD1 (6 bases). The CDR3 totals 15 residues. V was trimmed by 6 bases and J by 7 bases, leaving 19 bases between them. Germline V gene data show CDR1 as MNHNS and CDR2 as SASEGT. CDR3 coding DNA: TGTGCCAGCAGCTCGGGACACCCGGATCTAAATGAGCAGTTCTTC. Translated: CASSSGHPDLNEQFF.

This clonotype was observed a few times. This chain links TRBV6-1 with TRBJ2-4; 8 positions agree with TRBD1. The germline V gene encodes CDR1 MNHNS and CDR2 SASEGT. Losses at the gene ends were 5 bases for V and 0 bases for J; bases not matched to a gene: 6. The CDR3 spans 16 residues. Here the CDR3 reads CASSPGGNVAKNIQYF. CDR3 nucleotides: TGTGCCAGCAGTCCAGGGGGCAACGTAGCCAAAAACATTCAGTACTTC.

This clonotype was found many times. The genes are TRBV7-9 and TRBJ2-1, with 9 nucleotides matching TRBD1. This CDR3 comprises 16 residues. The germline V gene has CDR1 SEHNR and CDR2 FQNEAQ (reference sequence). Trimming removed 1 base from V and 7 bases from J; junction bases left unmatched: 8. CDR3 residues: CASSLVGTGRRNEQFF. CDR3 DNA: TGTGCCAGCAGCTTAGTTGGGACAGGGAGGAGAAATGAGCAGTTCTTC.

This clonotype came up a few times. This chain uses TRBV7-2 with TRBJ2-7, with TRBD1 matching 7 bases. Germline V gene sequence: CDR1 SGHTA, CDR2 FQGNSA. The CDR3 extends over 16 amino acids. The V segment lost 3 bases and the J segment 0 bases; nucleotides outside the gene matches: 8. The CDR3 loop is CASSLGVGGSSYEQYF. DNA of the CDR3: TGTGCCAGCAGCTTGGGAGTAGGGGGCAGCTCCTACGAGCAGTACTTC.

The table lists this clonotype with many counts. The rearrangement links TRBV6-5 to TRBJ2-7; D is perhaps TRBD2 (5 bases). The CDR3 sequence is 13 residues long. The V and J ends lost 0 bases and 5 bases respectively, with 8 bases between them. Germline-derived CDR1 and CDR2 are MNHEY and SVGAGI. In DNA form, the CDR3 reads TGTGCCAGCAGTTACTCGAACGGGGACGAGCAGTACTTC. This encodes CASSYSNGDEQYF.

This clonotype was found a few times. A read error may explain this, as a much larger clone is one base away. The V call is TRBV2, the J call TRBJ2-1; D possibly corresponds to TRBD2 (5 bases). The CDR3 length is 17 residues. Germline CDR1 SNHLY, CDR2 FYNNEI. CDR3 protein: CASLALLERRSYNGQFF. CDR3 nucleotide sequence: TGTGCCAGCCTTGCCCTTCTAGAGCGGCGGTCCTACAATGGGCAGTTCTTC.

This clonotype came up many times. The chain has TRBV20-1 and TRBJ1-2; possibly TRBD1 for D (6 bases). CDR1 DFQATT and CDR2 SNEGSKA come from the germline V gene (reference sequence). V was shortened by 1 base and J by 3 bases, with 9 bases between the two germline ends. CDR3 length: 13 amino acids. The CDR3 region is CSARVRQDYGYTF. The DNA of the CDR3 is TGCAGTGCTAGAGTCCGACAGGACTATGGCTACACCTTC.

This clonotype was seen at least ten times. The chain recombines TRBV27 with TRBJ2-3; D not resolved. V lost 4 bases and J 6 bases, leaving 17 bases between the germline ends. The CDR3 runs 15 residues. Looked up from germline, CDR1 is MNHEY and CDR2 is SMNVEV (reference sequence). The CDR3 region is CASSWTGGPPDTQYF. CDR3 nucleotide sequence: TGTGCCAGCAGTTGGACCGGCGGACCCCCGGATACGCAGTATTTT.

This clonotype showed up just a few times. This could be a read error, since a much larger clone is one nucleotide away. The CDR3 spells CASSSRDGLTDTQYF. Written as DNA, the CDR3 is TGTGCCAGCAGTTCCCGGGACGGACTTACAGATACGCAGTATTTT. V and J are TRBV6-1 and TRBJ2-3, with D perhaps matching TRBD1 or TRBD2 (5 bases each). The length of the CDR3 is 15 residues. V lost 5 bases and J 3 bases, leaving 15 bases between the germline ends. Germline CDR1 MNHNS, CDR2 SASEGT.

There are many counts of this clonotype. V and J are TRBV14 and TRBJ2-5; 10 bases agree with TRBD2. CDR3 length equals 20 residues. The V segment lost 1 base and the J segment 5 bases; nucleotides outside the gene matches: 19. CDR1 is SGHDN and CDR2 is FVKESK in the germline V gene. DNA of the CDR3: TGTGCCAGCAGCCAAGCGTGGGGACTTCCTAGCGGGAGCTCTCGGGAGACCCAGTACTTC. As protein: CASSQAWGLPSGSSRETQYF.

The genes are TRBV5-1 and TRBJ2-2, with D unclear. V was cut by 3 bases and J by 3 bases, with 6 bases left in between. CDR1 SGHRS and CDR2 YFSETQ come from the germline V gene. CDR3 length: 13 residues. The CDR3 nucleotides are TGCGCCAGCAGCTGGACCCACACCGGGGAGCTGTTTTTT. Encoded protein: CASSWTHTGELFF. The full variable domain, rest sourced from reference TRBV5-1 and TRBJ2-2, is KAGVTQTPRYLIKTRGQQVTLSCSPISGHRSVSWYQQTPGQGLQFLFEYFSETQRNKGNFPGRFSGRQFSNSRSEMNVSTLELGDSALYLCASSWTHTGELFFGEGSRLTVL.

There are many counts of this clonotype. This chain connects TRBV11-2 to TRBJ2-7, with a weak D call TRBD1 (7 bases). V was pared by 5 bases and J by 6 bases, with 20 bases between. The CDR3 totals 15 residues. The V gene's germline CDR1 is SGHAT and CDR2 FQNNGV. Here the CDR3 reads CASSPFRPGGGEQYF. DNA for the CDR3: TGTGCCAGCAGCCCCTTTCGTCCAGGGGGAGGCGAGCAGTACTTC.

This clonotype has only a few counts. The chain has TRBV30 and TRBJ2-4; tentative D call: TRBD2 (5 bases). The V end was cut by 3 bases, the J end by 9 bases, with 12 bases between. The CDR3 is made up of 12 amino acids. CDR1 and CDR2 from the germline V gene are GTSNPN and SVGIG (reference sequence). The CDR3 reads CAWRPPGGIQYF. The CDR3 DNA reads TGTGCCTGGAGACCCCCCGGAGGCATTCAGTACTTC. The variable domain in full, with the rest retrieved from reference TRBV30 and TRBJ2-4, is SQTIHQWPATLVQPVGSPLSLECTVEGTSNPNLYWYRQAAGRGLQLLFYSVGIGQISSEVPQNLSASRPQDRQFILSSKKLLLSDSGFYLCAWRPPGGIQYFGAGTRLSVL.

A few counts support this clonotype. This chain joins TRBV7-9 and TRBJ2-7; D unclear. V lost 5 bases to trimming and J lost 2 bases, with 16 bases between them. From germline, CDR1 is SEHNR and CDR2 FQNEAQ (reference sequence). The CDR3 has 15 residues. The CDR3 loop reads CASSAGPGWTYEQYF. The CDR3 coding sequence is TGTGCCAGCAGCGCCGGACCGGGTTGGACCTACGAGCAGTACTTC. The entire variable domain, with the rest obtained from reference TRBV7-9 and TRBJ2-7, is as follows: DTGVSQNPRHKITKRGQNVTFRCDPISEHNRLYWYRQTLGQGPEFLTYFQNEAQLEKSRLLSDRFSAERPKGSFSTLEIQRTEQGDSAMYLCASSAGPGWTYEQYFGPGTRLTVT.

The V gene is TRBV18, the J gene TRBJ2-1; 7 nucleotides agree with TRBD1. Germline loops: CDR1 KGHSH, CDR2 LQKENI. The J segment lost 8 bases and the V segment lost 0 bases, leaving 10 bases of the junction unmatched. This CDR3 spans 16 amino acids. CDR3 protein: CASSPPDRATRDEQFF. The CDR3 nucleotides are TGTGCCAGCTCACCACCAGACAGGGCCACGCGCGATGAGCAGTTCTTC.

At least ten counts were recorded for this clonotype. This chain joins TRBV6-5 and TRBJ2-2; TRBD1 might be the D (5 bases). The germline V gene encodes CDR1 MNHEY and CDR2 SVGAGI. This CDR3 has 16 residues. Trimming pared 0 bases from V and 5 bases from J, leaving 13 bases between. For the CDR3, the DNA is TGTGCCAGCAGTTACTCTTCTACAGGTTTGACCGGGGAGCTGTTTTTT. Protein: CASSYSSTGLTGELFF.

This chain links TRBV19 with TRBJ1-2; no clear D gene. The V gene's germline CDR1 is LNHDA and CDR2 SQIVND (reference sequence). This CDR3 has 12 residues. Trimming left V 7 bases short and J 4 bases short, with 10 bases between. CDR3 amino acids: CASKPGPYGYTF. The CDR3 DNA reads TGTGCCAGTAAGCCAGGCCCCTATGGCTACACCTTC.

This clonotype has just a few counts. The chain couples TRBV7-6 to TRBJ2-3; 14 bases align to TRBD2. Trimming removed 0 bases from V and 2 bases from J; junction bases left unmatched: 13. The length of the CDR3 is 21 residues. The germline V gene has CDR1 SGHVS and CDR2 FNYEAQ. The CDR3 reads CASSLARGTSGGGNPTDTQYF. DNA for the CDR3: TGTGCCAGCAGCTTAGCGCGGGGGACTAGCGGGGGCGGAAACCCCACAGATACGCAGTATTTT.

This clonotype turned up a few times. The chain links TRBV6-5 to TRBJ2-3; D uncertain. The V end lost 4 bases, the J end lost 5 bases, and 13 bases lay between the germline ends. The CDR3 loop spans 14 amino acids. Germline-derived CDR1 and CDR2 are MNHEY and SVGAGI. For the CDR3, the DNA is TGTGCCAGCAGTTGTAAGGGCGGCGAAGATACGCAGTATTTT. Its protein product is CASSCKGGEDTQYF.

This clonotype was recorded a few times. The V gene is TRBV2, the J gene TRBJ2-2; D is unresolved. The CDR3 loop spans 13 amino acids. The V end lost 7 bases, the J end lost 6 bases, and 12 bases lay between the germline ends. Germline V gives CDR1 SNHLY, CDR2 FYNNEI. In DNA, the CDR3 is TGTGCCAGCATGGCACGGAGTTCCGGGGAGCTGTTTTTT. It yields the protein CASMARSSGELFF.

This clonotype occurred many times. CDR3 loop: CASRSDSAQPQHF. The CDR3 DNA follows: TGTGCCAGCAGAAGCGACAGCGCTCAGCCCCAGCATTTT. This sequence joins TRBV28 and TRBJ1-5; D possibly corresponds to TRBD1 (5 bases). Trimming cost V 6 bases and J 6 bases, with 12 bases left between them. This CDR3 has 13 residues. CDR1 is MDHEN and CDR2 is SYDVKM in the germline V gene.

This clonotype was seen only a few times. J is TRBJ2-6 and V is TRBV12-3 or TRBV12-4; the D gene is possibly TRBD1 (6 bases). The CDR3 covers 16 residues. Trimming left V 6 bases short and J 4 bases short, with 16 bases between. CDR3 residues: CASSHRVQLGANVLTF. As DNA, the CDR3 is TGTGCCAGCAGCCACAGGGTTCAATTGGGGGCCAACGTCCTGACTTTC.

As to this clonotype: A much bigger clone sits one base away, suggesting this may be a read error. V is TRBV4-3 and J is TRBJ1-5; maybe TRBD1 (5 bases). Germline CDR1 reads LGHNA; CDR2 reads YSLEER. This CDR3 has 15 residues. The CDR3 bases are TGCGCCAGCAGCCAAGATGGCGGGACTGGTCAGCCCAAGCATTTT. Translated, it gives CASSQDGGTGQPKHF.

This clonotype was picked up a small number of times. J is TRBJ1-5 and V is TRBV6-5; D perhaps matches TRBD1 (6 bases). The CDR3 spans 17 residues. Germline assignment: CDR1 MNHEY and CDR2 SVGAGI. V gave up 2 bases and J gave up 0 bases, with 14 bases separating them. The CDR3 is CASSYKGQPNSNQPQHF. In nucleotides, the CDR3 is TGTGCCAGCAGTTACAAAGGACAGCCGAATAGCAATCAGCCCCAGCATTTT.

The gene calls are TRBV2 and TRBJ2-7; 11 nucleotides align to TRBD2. Germline V CDR1 and CDR2: SNHLY, FYNNEI. J lost 0 bases, V lost 6 bases, and 16 bases had no gene match. The CDR3 spans 19 residues. CDR3 in amino acids: CASRDDTSGSPQFSYEQYF. The CDR3 nucleotides are TGTGCCAGCAGAGATGACACTAGCGGGAGTCCACAATTCTCCTACGAGCAGTACTTC.

This chain connects TRBV19 to TRBJ2-2; the match to TRBD2 covers 8 bases. CDR1 and CDR2 (germline): LNHDA, SQIVND (reference sequence). The J segment lost 4 bases and the V segment lost 7 bases, leaving 8 bases of the junction unmatched. This CDR3 spans 15 amino acids. The CDR3: CASTDGGGGTGELFF. The CDR3 nucleotides are TGTGCCAGTACGGACGGGGGGGGGGGCACCGGGGAGCTGTTTTTT. The variable domain in full, completed from reference TRBV19 and TRBJ2-2, reads DGGITQSPKYLFRKEGQNVTLSCEQNLNHDAMYWYRQDPGQGLRLIYYSQIVNDFQKGDIAEGYSVSREKKESFPLTVTSAQKNPTAFYLCASTDGGGGTGELFFGEGSRLTVL.